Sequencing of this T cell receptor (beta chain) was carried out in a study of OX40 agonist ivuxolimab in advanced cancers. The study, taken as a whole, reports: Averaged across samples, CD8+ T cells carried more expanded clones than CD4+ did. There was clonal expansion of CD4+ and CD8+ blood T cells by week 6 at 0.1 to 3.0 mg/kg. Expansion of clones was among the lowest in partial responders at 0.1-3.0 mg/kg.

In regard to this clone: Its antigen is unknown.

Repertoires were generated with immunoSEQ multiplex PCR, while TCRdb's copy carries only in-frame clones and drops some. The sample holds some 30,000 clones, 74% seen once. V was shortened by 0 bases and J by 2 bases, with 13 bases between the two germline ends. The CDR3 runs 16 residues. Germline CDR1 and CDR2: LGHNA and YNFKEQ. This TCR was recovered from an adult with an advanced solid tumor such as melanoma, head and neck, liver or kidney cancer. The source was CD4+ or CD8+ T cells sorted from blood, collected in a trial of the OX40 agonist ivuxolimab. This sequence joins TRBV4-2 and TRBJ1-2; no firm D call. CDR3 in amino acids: CASSQERISLNYGYTF. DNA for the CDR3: TGTGCCAGCAGCCAAGAGCGGATTTCGCTGAACTATGGCTACACCTTC.